Listed below are T cell receptor beta chains from one sample, sequenced in a study of low-dose radiotherapy and immunotherapy resistance in tumors. Via MiXCR, TCRdb re-called the reads, giving one row per CDR3 protein. This sample carries 75,000 to 95,000 distinct CDR3 sequences, 18% of them seen once, and the ten largest clones take more than 4.5%. The material sequenced was PBMCs, taken before treatment. Receptor source: a male donor with prostate cancer. Each CDR3 is given with its conserved first and last residue. D genes are given only for firm matches. Clone size is stated in some rows and not others, as once, few, many or a class when expanded.

len,abundance,d_gene,j_gene,v_gene,CDR3nt,CDR3aa
15,many,-,TRBJ1-6,TRBV23-1,TGCGCCAGCAGTCAATCGAACCAAGAAAATTCACCCCTCCACTTT,CASSQSNQENSPLHF
13,-,-,TRBJ1-1,TRBV5-1,TGCGCCAGCGGGGGCGGACTGAACACTGAAGCTTTCTTT,CASGGGLNTEAFF
15,many,TRBD2,TRBJ2-1,TRBV7-3,TGTGCCAGCAGCTTAGGCGGGAGTGTCGACAATGAGCAGTTCTTC,CASSLGGSVDNEQFF
15,-,-,TRBJ1-4,TRBV6-2/TRBV6-3,TGTGCCAGCAGAGGAAACAGAGCAACTAATGAAAAACTGTTTTTT,CASRGNRATNEKLFF
15,few,TRBD1,TRBJ2-7,TRBV6-6,TGTGCCAGCAGCACCGGACAGGGGTCGGAGAGGGAGCAGTACTTC,CASSTGQGSEREQYF
14,few,-,TRBJ2-1,TRBV29-1,TGCAGCGTTGAAGCCGCGACCGTGAACAATGAGCAGTTCTTC,CSVEAATVNNEQFF
14,many,-,TRBJ1-1,TRBV6-2/TRBV6-3,TGTGCCAGCAGTTCAGGAGGGGTAGTCACTGAAGCTTTCTTT,CASSSGGVVTEAFF
13,many,-,TRBJ2-2,TRBV12-3/TRBV12-4,TGTGCCAGCAGTTTTCGGGGGCACGGGGAGCTGTTTTTT,CASSFRGHGELFF
14,many,-,TRBJ1-5,TRBV20-1,TGCAGTGCTAGGGAGGCAGGGAGGGGTCAGCCCCAGCATTTT,CSAREAGRGQPQHF
12,many,-,TRBJ2-5,TRBV29-1,TGCAGCGGGGACACCAACCAAGAGACCCAGTACTTC,CSGDTNQETQYF
14,many,TRBD1,TRBJ2-1,TRBV30,TGTGCCTGGAGCCGGGGGACAGGGAACAATGAGCAGTTCTTC,CAWSRGTGNNEQFF
15,medium-sized,TRBD2,TRBJ2-7,TRBV5-4,TGTGCCAGCAGCTTGGAGGGACTAGCGGGGGGTGAGCAGTACTTC,CASSLEGLAGGEQYF
11,many,-,TRBJ2-3,TRBV12-3/TRBV12-4,TGTGCCAGCAGTTCCGTGGATACGCAGTATTTT,CASSSVDTQYF
15,many,TRBD1,TRBJ2-5,TRBV18,TGTGCCAGCTCACCACCAGCTGGACAGGGTAGGACCCAGTACTTC,CASSPPAGQGRTQYF
16,many,-,TRBJ1-4,TRBV10-1,TGCGCCAGCAGTGAGCCCCATGCCGAGGGAGACGAAAAACTGTTTTTT,CASSEPHAEGDEKLFF